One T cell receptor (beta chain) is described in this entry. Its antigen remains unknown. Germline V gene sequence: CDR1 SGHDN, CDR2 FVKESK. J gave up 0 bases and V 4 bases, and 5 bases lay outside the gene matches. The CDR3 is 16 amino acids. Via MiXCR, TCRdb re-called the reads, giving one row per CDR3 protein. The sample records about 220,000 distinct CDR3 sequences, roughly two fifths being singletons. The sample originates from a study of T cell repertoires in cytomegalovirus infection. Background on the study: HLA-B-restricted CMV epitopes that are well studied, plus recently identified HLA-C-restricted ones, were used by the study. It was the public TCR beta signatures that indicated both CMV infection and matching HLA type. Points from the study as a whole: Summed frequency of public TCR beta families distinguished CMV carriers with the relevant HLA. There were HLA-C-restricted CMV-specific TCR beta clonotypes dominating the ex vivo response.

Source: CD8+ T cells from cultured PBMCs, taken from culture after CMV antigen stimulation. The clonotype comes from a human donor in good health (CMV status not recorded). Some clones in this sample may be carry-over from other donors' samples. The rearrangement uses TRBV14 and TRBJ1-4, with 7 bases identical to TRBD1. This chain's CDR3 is CASSLRTGATNEKLFF. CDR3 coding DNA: TGTGCCAGCAGCCTCCGGACAGGAGCAACTAATGAAAAACTGTTTTTT.